The clone carrying this TCR beta chain was counted once. Its antigen is unknown. Only in-frame clones appear in the TCRdb table, and some are missing; sequencing was by immunoSEQ multiplex PCR. The repertoire has 86,000 or so clones, just over 90% of them found once; the top ten carry approximately 6%. This entry belongs to a study of graft-versus-host responses after intestinal transplantation. The CDR3 totals 15 residues. Per the germline V gene, CDR1 is MNHEY and CDR2 is SVGAGI. The germline V and J ends were trimmed by 5 bases and 2 bases, with 15 bases remaining between them. The sequencing here drew on unstimulated CD8+ T cells sorted from spleen or lymph node cells, taken before intestinal transplant. This receptor was taken from a human donor who received an intestinal transplant. The chain uses TRBV6-5 and TRBJ2-5; D is perhaps TRBD2 (6 bases). The chain's CDR3 is CASSGLYAQQETQYF. In DNA, the CDR3 is TGTGCCAGCAGTGGACTATACGCCCAGCAAGAGACCCAGTACTTC.